The 5 T cell receptor beta chains listed next were all sequenced from one sample in a study of vaccination effects on CD4 cells after COVID-19. Under the ViraFEST assay, PBMC were stimulated with viral peptide pools so that antigen-specific CD4+ T cells expanded. Sequencing was performed afterwards. Isolation of CD4+ T cells took place after approximately ten days of culture. Prior SARS-CoV-2 infection was absent in the vaccine recipients, as shown by negative nucleocapsid antibodies. The antigens for these receptors are not known. Some clones are missing from TCRdb's copy, which holds only in-frame ones; the method was immunoSEQ multiplex PCR. The sample carries roughly 67,000 clones, roughly 79% recorded once. The sequenced sample was CD4+ T cells from PBMCs cultured with SARS-CoV-2 spike peptides, obtained before COVID-19 vaccination. The receptors stem from a human donor who received a COVID-19 vaccine.

The chain employs TRBV7-2 and TRBJ2-5, with D hard to call. Per the germline V gene, CDR1 is SGHTA and CDR2 is FQGNSA. The CDR3 runs to 14 residues. Trimming stripped 3 bases from V and 5 bases from J, with 13 bases between. The CDR3 sequence: CASSLDPNRETQYF. For the CDR3, the DNA is TGTGCCAGCAGCTTGGATCCGAATAGGGAGACCCAGTACTTC.

The count of this clone is one. J is TRBJ1-3 and V is TRBV20-1; 7 bases fit TRBD1. The CDR3 is made up of 14 amino acids. V lost 3 bases and J lost 10; bases outside the gene matches: 12. Germline CDR1 reads DFQATT; CDR2 reads SNEGSKA (reference sequence). The CDR3 DNA follows: TGCAGTGCTAGTCGACTACAGGGGATCGAGACCATATATTTT. Its protein is CSASRLQGIETIYF.

The gene calls are TRBV18 and TRBJ2-3; weak D call: TRBD2 (6 bases). Trimming cost V 2 bases and J 0 bases, with 12 bases left between them. CDR3 length: 16 amino acids. Germline assignment: CDR1 KGHSH and CDR2 LQKENI. The CDR3, as DNA: TGTGCCAGCTCACCATCGATACGGGGGAGCACAGATACGCAGTATTTT. This codes for CASSPSIRGSTDTQYF.

The chain carries TRBV4-1 and TRBJ2-6; D not certain. Looked up from germline, CDR1 is MGHRA and CDR2 is YSYEKL. The V gene lost 4 bases and the J gene lost 0 bases, with 10 bases spanning the gap. The CDR3 spans 16 residues. The CDR3 sequence is CASSPYMNSGANVLTF. DNA of the CDR3: TGCGCCAGCAGCCCCTACATGAACTCTGGGGCCAACGTCCTGACTTTC.

V gene TRBV2 combines with J gene TRBJ2-4; no clear D gene. The CDR3 length is 13 residues. V was clipped by 11 bases and J by 6 bases, with 17 bases between them. Germline V CDR1 and CDR2: SNHLY, FYNNEI. CDR3 sequence reads: CASTLETGNIQYF. Written as DNA, the CDR3 is TGTGCCTCGACGTTGGAAACGGGAAACATTCAGTACTTC.